Detailed here is one T cell receptor (beta chain). Its cognate antigen is unknown. This sample is part of a study of CD8+ T cells in alopecia areata. General study points: The study found higher clonality in lesional than normal scalp, especially in alopecia totalis/universalis. Compared with mice, patients displayed less clear TCR sharing, possibly for HLA-related reasons.

The CDR3 has 13 residues. The ends lost 7 bases at V and 8 bases at J; junction bases unmatched: 12. CDR1 is GTSNPN and CDR2 is SVGIG in the germline V gene (reference sequence). As to treatment: oral pan-JAK inhibitor, 5-10 mg twice daily. Reverse transcription of extracted RNA yielded cDNA, which provided the sequencing template. The data were produced by immunoSEQ multiplex PCR, yet TCRdb's version contains in-frame clones alone and is incomplete. Of about 190,000 clones listed, about three fifths are singletons. The gene calls are TRBV30 and TRBJ1-2, with 8 bases that match TRBD1. The TCR sequence derives from a human donor with alopecia areata. The sequences come from CD4+ T cells sorted from blood, collected at week 24, from a patient treated with tofacitinib. CDR3 protein: CAFRRGQEEGYTF. Here the CDR3 DNA reads TGTGCCTTTCGAAGGGGACAGGAAGAGGGCTACACCTTC.